The entry below describes one TCR beta chain. In the authors' workflow: Reference gene primer amplification in the assay estimated nucleated cell counts. TCRdb's copy holds only in-frame clones and misses some; the assay was immunoSEQ multiplex PCR. V and J calls and clone size are given by that table; D and trimming were obtained from the DNA. Seen here are 110,000 to 150,000 clones, approximately 80% observed once, and the top ten hold around 2.7%. The sample is drawn from a study of blood T cell repertoires in COVID-19. As for the study in general: Sources were T cells, B-cell-depleted T cells, or PBMCs; the material itself was cDNA or gDNA.

Per the germline V gene, CDR1 is SGHNT and CDR2 is YYREEE (reference sequence). V shed 2 bases and J shed 8 bases, with 10 bases lying between them. The CDR3 length is 13 residues. The chain links TRBV5-4 to TRBJ2-2; the D gene is possibly TRBD1 (6 bases). This clonotype originated in a woman older than 75 with acute or convalescent COVID-19. Sequenced sample: peripheral blood. CDR3 region: CASSFRGAGELFF. The DNA of the CDR3 is TGTGCCAGCAGCTTCAGGGGAGCTGGGGAGCTGTTTTTT.